The next 29 T cell receptor beta chains were all read from a single sample in a study of T-cell memory formation after mild COVID-19. MiXCR, run by TCRdb on the 5' RACE reads, gives a single entry per CDR3 protein. Of about 560,000 distinct CDR3 sequences in the sample, about 20% were seen once. Sequencing used PBMCs or a T cell subset sorted from them (not recorded which). The receptor set was obtained from an adult woman who had mild COVID-19 (a few samples of this study predate the infection). Cell type and time point are not known.

V and J are TRBV7-3 and TRBJ2-3; maybe TRBD1 (5 bases). V gave up 5 bases and J gave up 5 bases, with 11 bases separating them. CDR1 SGHTA and CDR2 FQGTGA come from the germline V gene. This CDR3 region has 13 residues. CDR3 protein: CASSPTGVDTQYF. The CDR3, as DNA: TGTGCCAGCAGCCCTACAGGCGTAGATACGCAGTATTTT.

To note about this clonotype: Sequence at one end of the junction differs from germline and may be a read error. The chain has TRBV12-3 or TRBV12-4 and TRBJ2-5, with D possibly matching TRBD1 (6 bases). This CDR3 contains 15 residues. CDR3 bases: TGTGCCAGCAGTTCACAGGGACCCCACCATGAGACCCAGTACTTC. It is translated as CASSSQGPHHETQYF.

The chain uses TRBV5-1 and TRBJ1-1; D is unclear. Trimming shortened V by 2 bases and J by 4 bases, and 12 bases separated the two germline ends. CDR3 length equals 14 residues. In germline, CDR1 is SGHRS, CDR2 YFSETQ. CDR3 nucleotide sequence: TGCGCCAGCAGCTTAGAAGGGAGATCCACTGAAGCTTTCTTT. As protein: CASSLEGRSTEAFF.

Only a few counts were recorded for this clonotype. Being one base from a much bigger clone, this may be a read error. V usage is TRBV7-3 and J usage is TRBJ2-1, with TRBD2 identical over 9 bases. CDR1 SGHTA and CDR2 FQGTGA come from the germline V gene. The junction had 2 bases not matched to a gene; V was cut back by 3 bases and J by 2 bases. CDR3 length: 15 residues. CDR3 region: CASSFSGSPYNEQFF. CDR3 DNA sequence: TGTGCCAGCAGCTTTAGCGGGAGCCCCTACAATGAGCAGTTCTTC.

This clonotype came up a few times. The chain links TRBV5-1 to TRBJ2-1; D gene uncertain. Trimming took off 3 bases at V and 8 bases at J, with 15 bases between the two ends. The V gene's germline CDR1 is SGHRS and CDR2 YFSETQ. There are 14 residues in the CDR3. The CDR3 spells CASSSDHSGDEQFF. The CDR3 DNA reads TGCGCCAGCAGCTCGGACCACTCGGGCGATGAGCAGTTCTTC.

This clonotype was seen ten or more times. The rearrangement uses TRBV5-1 and TRBJ2-3, with TRBD2 matching 10 bases. The junction had 3 bases not matched to a gene; V was cut back by 7 bases and J by 1 base. The CDR3 consists of 14 residues. The V gene's germline CDR1 is SGHRS and CDR2 YFSETQ. The DNA of the CDR3 is TGCGCCAGCGCTGGGACTAGCGGCACAGATACGCAGTATTTT. It is translated as CASAGTSGTDTQYF.

This clonotype was seen only once. This chain links TRBV6-2 or TRBV6-3 with TRBJ1-2; unclear D gene. Germline assignment: CDR1 MNHEY and CDR2 SVGEGT. Trimming cost V 2 bases and J 4 bases, with 17 bases left between them. The CDR3 has 16 amino acids. This chain's CDR3 is CASSYPVTGFSYGYTF. The CDR3 bases are TGTGCCAGCAGTTACCCTGTTACCGGGTTTAGCTATGGCTACACCTTC.

The CDR3: CSALQGAPEYAEAFF. As DNA, the CDR3 is TGCAGCGCGCTTCAGGGGGCCCCGGAGTACGCTGAAGCTTTCTTT. The chain couples TRBV29-1 to TRBJ1-1; 8 bases align to TRBD1. The CDR3 sequence is 15 residues long. The germline V gene has CDR1 SQVTM and CDR2 ANQGSEA. With V trimmed by 7 bases and J by 6 bases, 16 bases remained unmatched.

This chain connects TRBV9 to TRBJ2-1; D uncertain. Germline V lookup: CDR1 SGDLS, CDR2 YYNGEE. The CDR3 loop spans 14 amino acids. With 0 bases removed from V and 2 bases from J, the gap between germline ends came to 6 bases. CDR3 nucleotide sequence: TGTGCCAGCAGCGTAGCCCAGACCTACAATGAGCAGTTCTTC. Encoded protein: CASSVAQTYNEQFF.

This chain connects TRBV27 to TRBJ2-1; D is undetermined. V gave up 1 base and J gave up 5 bases, with 6 bases separating them. The CDR3 is made up of 13 amino acids. The germline gives CDR1 MNHEY, CDR2 SMNVEV (reference sequence). The CDR3 here is CASSLLSNNEQFF. The DNA for the CDR3 is TGTGCCAGCAGTTTATTGAGCAACAATGAGCAGTTCTTC.

This chain joins TRBV12-3 or TRBV12-4 and TRBJ2-2, with 7 positions matching TRBD2. The trim removed 7 bases at V and 0 bases at J, leaving 8 bases unmatched. The CDR3 loop spans 16 amino acids. Here the CDR3 reads CASTSPGGSNTGELFF. The CDR3, as DNA: TGTGCCAGCACTTCGCCCGGGGGGTCGAACACCGGGGAGCTGTTTTTT.

This clonotype was observed a few times. The chain has TRBV7-2 and TRBJ2-1; 10 bases are a match to TRBD2. The V gene's germline CDR1 is SGHTA and CDR2 FQGNSA. This CDR3 spans 17 amino acids. V gave up 3 bases and J gave up 7 bases; unmatched junction bases: 12. CDR3 amino acids: CASSLAGLAFRGNEQFF. Written as DNA, the CDR3 is TGTGCCAGCAGCTTGGCGGGACTAGCGTTCCGAGGGAATGAGCAGTTCTTC.

The chain employs TRBV20-1 and TRBJ2-3, with 8 bases fitting TRBD2. J gave up 4 bases and V 1 base, and 13 bases lay outside the gene matches. CDR1 is DFQATT, CDR2 SNEGSKA, per germline (reference sequence). There are 17 residues in the CDR3. The DNA for the CDR3 is TGCAGTGCTAGAGGCCGTACCATCAGGACTAGCCCAGATACGCAGTATTTT. The encoded protein is CSARGRTIRTSPDTQYF.

The chain combines TRBV12-3 or TRBV12-4 with TRBJ2-1; 11 bases match TRBD2. V dropped 5 bases and J dropped 8; count of bases not matched to a gene: 5. CDR3 length equals 14 residues. The CDR3 is CASSQGLAVDEQFF. As DNA, the CDR3 is TGTGCCAGCAGTCAGGGACTAGCGGTCGATGAGCAGTTCTTC.

This clonotype was observed a handful of times. The genes are TRBV12-3 or TRBV12-4 and TRBJ2-7; 14 bases align to TRBD2. Unmatched junction bases numbered 8, after V lost 3 bases and J lost 4 bases. CDR3 length: 17 residues. The CDR3 reads CASSFSGTSGSVYEQYF. Written as DNA, the CDR3 is TGTGCCAGCAGTTTCTCCGGGACTAGCGGGAGTGTGTACGAGCAGTACTTC.

This chain joins TRBV7-9 and TRBJ2-7; possible D gene TRBD1, 5 bases. The CDR3 runs 14 residues. With 7 bases removed from V and 4 bases from J, the gap between germline ends came to 17 bases. The germline V gene has CDR1 SEHNR and CDR2 FQNEAQ (reference sequence). DNA for the CDR3: TGTGCCAGCACAGGGCAGGAATTTGGGTACGAGCAGTACTTC. Translation: CASTGQEFGYEQYF.

This clonotype has a count of ten or more. The chain employs TRBV5-1 and TRBJ2-7; 9 nucleotides agree with TRBD1. CDR3 length: 14 amino acids. CDR1 and CDR2 from the germline V gene are SGHRS and YFSETQ. Trimming removed 3 bases from V and 7 bases from J; junction bases left unmatched: 8. The CDR3 loop is CASSSTGTGWEQYF. CDR3 in DNA: TGCGCCAGCAGCTCAACCGGGACAGGGTGGGAGCAGTACTTC.

This chain joins TRBV4-3 and TRBJ1-1; D is undetermined. Trimming cost V 4 bases and J 0 bases, with 12 bases left between them. The CDR3 runs to 15 residues. The V gene's germline CDR1 is LGHNA and CDR2 YSLEER. The CDR3, as DNA: TGCGCCAGCAGCCCCGGCCGGGCTTTGAACACTGAAGCTTTCTTT. Translated: CASSPGRALNTEAFF.

The chain's CDR3 is CASKALGGDTQYF. In nucleotides, the CDR3 is TGTGCCAGCAAAGCATTGGGAGGAGATACGCAGTATTTT. This sequence joins TRBV7-6 and TRBJ2-3, with D possibly TRBD2 on 6 matching bases. The CDR3 is 13 amino acids. V shed 7 bases and J shed 5 bases, with 13 bases lying between them. Germline V gene lookup returns CDR1 SGHVS and CDR2 FNYEAQ.

This clonotype was observed a handful of times. The chain combines TRBV5-1 with TRBJ1-1, with D possibly TRBD1 on 6 matching bases. V was clipped by 0 bases and J by 5 bases, with 11 bases between them. The CDR3 extends over 14 amino acids. Germline CDR1 SGHRS, CDR2 YFSETQ. The CDR3 is CASSLEEGGTEAFF. The CDR3 DNA reads as TGCGCCAGCAGCTTGGAGGAGGGGGGAACTGAAGCTTTCTTT.

This clonotype was counted a few times. The rearrangement links TRBV5-5 to TRBJ2-3; TRBD1 matches at 9 bases. The CDR3 totals 17 residues. Germline V gene lookup returns CDR1 SGHKS and CDR2 YYEKEE (reference sequence). V was clipped by 0 bases and J by 2 bases; unmatched bases: 7. The CDR3 coding sequence is TGTGCCAGCAGCTTGGCCGGGGGGACAGGGCCCACAGATACGCAGTATTTT. Its protein product is CASSLAGGTGPTDTQYF.

V and J are TRBV18 and TRBJ2-1; D gene ambiguous. This CDR3 is built from 14 residues. V lost 2 bases and J 4 bases, leaving 9 bases between the germline ends. CDR1 and CDR2 from the germline V gene are KGHSH and LQKENI. CDR3 residues: CASSPKTNYNEQFF. CDR3 in DNA: TGTGCCAGCTCACCAAAGACCAATTACAATGAGCAGTTCTTC.

This clonotype was counted between two and nine times. The chain employs TRBV7-3 and TRBJ2-1; 13 bases line up with TRBD2. Germline CDR1 and CDR2: SGHTA and FQGTGA. This CDR3 spans 18 amino acids. Unmatched junction bases numbered 9, after V lost 5 bases and J lost 2 bases. This CDR3 reads CASSLRGLAGLAYNEQFF. CDR3 sequence (DNA): TGTGCCAGCAGCCTCCGGGGACTAGCGGGGTTGGCCTACAATGAGCAGTTCTTC.

This clonotype showed up just a few times. The J gene is TRBJ1-4, the V gene TRBV7-6; TRBD1 might be the D (6 bases). Between the trimmed V and J ends, which lost 5 bases and 4 bases, there was a span of 26 bases. CDR1 and CDR2 (germline): SGHVS, FNYEAQ. This CDR3 has 19 residues. CDR3 bases: TGTGCCAGCAGCCCATACAGGGTTCCACCCTTGGTCGATAATGAAAAACTGTTTTTT. This gives the protein CASSPYRVPPLVDNEKLFF.

This chain joins TRBV12-3 or TRBV12-4 and TRBJ1-5; a possible D gene is TRBD1 (5 bases). The CDR3 length is 14 residues. V dropped 3 bases and J dropped 3 bases, with 9 bases sitting between them. In DNA form, the CDR3 reads TGTGCCAGCAGTTTGGGACTTAACAATCAGCCCCAGCATTTT. It is translated as CASSLGLNNQPQHF.

This clonotype was seen only a few times. The chain is built from TRBV2 and TRBJ2-1, with 7 positions matching TRBD1. The CDR3 loop spans 14 amino acids. V was clipped by 8 bases and J by 5 bases; unmatched bases: 9. Germline CDR1 is SNHLY and CDR2 is FYNNEI. The CDR3 bases are TGTGCCAGCTCAGGGGGTGAGGGCCACAATGAGCAGTTCTTC. Translated: CASSGGEGHNEQFF.

This clonotype was counted between two and nine times. V is TRBV7-2 and J is TRBJ2-7; the D gene is possibly TRBD2 (5 bases). Germline lookup yields CDR1 SGHTA and CDR2 FQGNSA. Trimming pared 3 bases from V and 3 bases from J, leaving 9 bases between. CDR3 size: 13 residues. The CDR3 spells CASSFLRDYEQYF. The CDR3 DNA follows: TGTGCCAGCAGCTTCCTCCGGGACTACGAGCAGTACTTC.

The chain has TRBV18 and TRBJ2-5, with 8 bases that match TRBD2. The length of the CDR3 is 17 residues. The V gene's germline CDR1 is KGHSH and CDR2 LQKENI. V was clipped by 2 bases and J by 5 bases; unmatched bases: 13. In DNA form, the CDR3 reads TGTGCCAGCTCACCAGGTTGGGAGCGGGGGCCGAAGGAGACCCAGTACTTC. This translates into CASSPGWERGPKETQYF.

This chain joins TRBV9 and TRBJ2-1, with D unresolved. Germline V gives CDR1 SGDLS, CDR2 YYNGEE. Trimming stripped 4 bases from V and 0 bases from J, with 11 bases between. CDR3 length equals 15 residues. The CDR3 bases are TGTGCCAGCAGCCGTAGTTTGAGCTCCTACAATGAGCAGTTCTTC. This gives the protein CASSRSLSSYNEQFF.